This T cell receptor (beta chain) was identified during a study of blood T cells in healthy people across ages (dated by TCRdb to the mid-2010s). For the wider study: Template switching captured roughly one uniquely barcoded TCR beta cDNA molecule per two T cells in model experiments. The study measured age-related changes in TCR beta repertoire diversity using deep sequencing normalized with unique cDNA molecular identifiers. Donors were grouped into four age groups: young (average about 15 years), middle-aged (less than 40), aged (roughly 67) and long-lived (over 80). Donors of different ages were randomly distributed across sequencing lanes to avoid experimental bias. Using the same blood draw, the study looked at two additional independent replicas of 1 million unique cDNA reads for two donors, one aged 18 to 29 and the other aged 80 or older. The investigation overall reported the following: Observed TCR beta diversity per million T cells fell roughly linearly with age, and a significant reduction was already apparent by age around 39. Observed TCR beta diversity correlated strongly with the percentage of naive T cells measured by flow cytometry. Because donor CMV infection status was unknown, age-related changes in expanded clonotypes were potentially confounded. Estimates of total diversity based on one million sequenced T cells were considered lower bounds and underestimates. Compared with the aged group, the long-lived group had more naive CD4+ T cells, fewer expanded clones and increased TCR diversity, a pattern suggesting age selection. Bulk unsorted PBMC profiling prevented conclusive comparison of naive and antigen-experienced compartments.

Donors were about 36 systemically healthy Caucasian individuals from Russia aged 6 to 90 years. Each donor gave about 10 milliliters of peripheral blood, drawn into EDTA-treated Vacutainer tubes. PBMCs were isolated by Ficoll-Paque density-gradient centrifugation, with at least 6 million obtained per sample. Total RNA, at least 6 micrograms per sample, was extracted from PBMCs with Trizol reagent. Naive CD45RAhigh/CD27high T cell percentages were measured by flow cytometry on a PBMC aliquot from every donor. V is trimmed back by 6 bases and J by 2 bases, and the junction contains 16 bases that no gene match accounts for. Sequences MNHNS (CDR1) and SASEGT (CDR2) are obtained from the germline V gene. Spanning cysteine to phenylalanine, the CDR3 consists of 18 amino acids. The only DNA kept is the CDR3, 54 bases in frame from the first base. The library relied on 5' RACE. This sample was sequenced with an Illumina HiSeq 2500. A second PCR of about 6 to 11 cycles was performed with a sample-barcoded 5' primer and a J-beta primer mix. Each TCR beta cDNA molecule received a unique molecular identifier from a template-switch 5' adaptor carrying 12 random nucleotides. At least 2.5 million CDR3-containing paired-end reads were obtained from each sample. The Mint cDNA synthesis kit, primed by a TRBC-specific oligonucleotide, was used to synthesize first-strand cDNA from all RNA. Following uracil-DNA glycosylase treatment, all cDNA underwent a first 18-cycle PCR with the universal primers M1SS and BC2_uni_R. The paper's processing steps were these. For normalization, 1 million high-quality reads were randomly selected from each sample, with every read carrying a distinct molecular identifier. Reads with shared molecular identifiers were discarded instead of being binned into consensus sequences. MiTCR, with a Q25 quality threshold and the strictest error-elimination algorithm, was used for CDR3 identification, clonotype clustering and error correction. A nonparametric unseen species model using Euler transformation provided a lower-bound estimate of total TCR beta diversity. TCRdb trimmed the raw reads at Q25, called clones with MiXCR and kept productive beta chains. Each entry is one CDR3 protein sequence, shown with its most common DNA and genes. What appears here as the V and J calls and clone size reflects TCRdb's work, not the paper's. In this sample the table shows roughly 1,500,000 distinct CDR3 sequences, approximately 32% of which occur a single time. The ten largest clones represent about 11% of the sample.

This clonotype appeared a few times. What antigen it recognizes has not been identified. Base qualities are not provided; no much larger clone lies one nucleotide away. The receptor chain draws on TRBV6-1 and TRBJ2-3; 8 of the junction bases match TRBD2. Sequenced sample: blood. The sequence derives from a woman aged 25 to 45 in good health. The CDR3 loop reads CASRGRGWTSSPTDTQYF. The DNA is as follows: TGTGCCAGCAGAGGCCGTGGGTGGACTAGCAGCCCCACAGATACGCAGTATTTT.